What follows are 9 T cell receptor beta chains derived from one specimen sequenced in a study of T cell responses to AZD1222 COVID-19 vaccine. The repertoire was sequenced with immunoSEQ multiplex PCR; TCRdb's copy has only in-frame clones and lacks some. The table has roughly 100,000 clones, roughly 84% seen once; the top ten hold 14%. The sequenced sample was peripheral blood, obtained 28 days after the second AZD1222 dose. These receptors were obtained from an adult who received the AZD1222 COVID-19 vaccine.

The CDR3 here is CASSLKANYGYTF. For the CDR3, the DNA is TGTGCCAGCAGTTTGAAAGCTAACTATGGCTACACCTTC. V gene TRBV27 combines with J gene TRBJ1-2, with D unclear. Germline V gene data show CDR1 as MNHEY and CDR2 as SMNVEV (reference sequence). Trimming left V 3 bases short and J 0 bases short, with 5 bases between. This CDR3 spans 13 amino acids.

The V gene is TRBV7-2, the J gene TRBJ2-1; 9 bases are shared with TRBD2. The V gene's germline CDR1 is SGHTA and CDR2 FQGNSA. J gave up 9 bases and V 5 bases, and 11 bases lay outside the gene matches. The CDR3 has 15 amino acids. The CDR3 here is CASSPLAGTSGEQFF. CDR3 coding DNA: TGTGCCAGCAGCCCACTAGCGGGTACATCCGGTGAGCAGTTCTTC. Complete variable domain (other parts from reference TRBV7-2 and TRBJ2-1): GAGVSQSPSNKVTEKGKDVELRCDPISGHTALYWYRQSLGQGLEFLIYFQGNSAPDKSGLPSDRFSAERTGGSVSTLTIQRTQQEDSAVYLCASSPLAGTSGEQFFGPGTRLTVL.

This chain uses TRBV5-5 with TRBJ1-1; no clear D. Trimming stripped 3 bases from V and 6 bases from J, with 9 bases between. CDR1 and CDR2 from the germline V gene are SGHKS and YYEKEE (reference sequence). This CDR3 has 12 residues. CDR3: CASSWGGPEAFF. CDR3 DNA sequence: TGTGCCAGCAGCTGGGGTGGGCCTGAAGCTTTCTTT.

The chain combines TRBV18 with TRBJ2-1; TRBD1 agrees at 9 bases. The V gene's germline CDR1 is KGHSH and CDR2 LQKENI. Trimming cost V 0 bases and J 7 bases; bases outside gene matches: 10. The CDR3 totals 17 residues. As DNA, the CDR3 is TGTGCCAGCTCACCACCAATAGGGACAGGGTTCACGAATGAGCAGTTCTTC. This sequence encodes CASSPPIGTGFTNEQFF.

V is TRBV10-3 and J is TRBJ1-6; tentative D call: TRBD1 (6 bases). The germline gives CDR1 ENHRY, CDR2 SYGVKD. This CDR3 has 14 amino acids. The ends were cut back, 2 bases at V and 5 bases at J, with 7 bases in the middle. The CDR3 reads CAISEGQNNSPLHF. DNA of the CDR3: TGTGCCATCAGTGAGGGACAGAATAATTCACCCCTCCACTTT.

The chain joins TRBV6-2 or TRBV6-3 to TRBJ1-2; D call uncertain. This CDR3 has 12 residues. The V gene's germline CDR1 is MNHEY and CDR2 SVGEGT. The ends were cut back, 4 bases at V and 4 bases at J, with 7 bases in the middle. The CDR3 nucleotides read TGTGCCAGCAGTTGGAGCACCTATGGCTACACCTTC. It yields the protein CASSWSTYGYTF.

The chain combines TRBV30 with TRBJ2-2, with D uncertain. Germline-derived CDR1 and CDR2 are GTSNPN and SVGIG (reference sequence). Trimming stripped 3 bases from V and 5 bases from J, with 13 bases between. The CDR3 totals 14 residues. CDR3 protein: CAWRINGATGELFF. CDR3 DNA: TGTGCCTGGAGGATAAATGGTGCAACCGGGGAGCTGTTTTTT.

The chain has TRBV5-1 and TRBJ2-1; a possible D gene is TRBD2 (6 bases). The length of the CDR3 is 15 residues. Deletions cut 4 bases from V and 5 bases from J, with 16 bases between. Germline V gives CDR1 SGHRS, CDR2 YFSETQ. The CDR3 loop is CASSTATSPNNEQFF. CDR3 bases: TGCGCCAGCAGCACGGCAACTAGCCCTAACAATGAGCAGTTCTTC. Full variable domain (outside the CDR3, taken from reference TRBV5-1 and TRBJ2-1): KAGVTQTPRYLIKTRGQQVTLSCSPISGHRSVSWYQQTPGQGLQFLFEYFSETQRNKGNFPGRFSGRQFSNSRSEMNVSTLELGDSALYLCASSTATSPNNEQFFGPGTRLTVL.

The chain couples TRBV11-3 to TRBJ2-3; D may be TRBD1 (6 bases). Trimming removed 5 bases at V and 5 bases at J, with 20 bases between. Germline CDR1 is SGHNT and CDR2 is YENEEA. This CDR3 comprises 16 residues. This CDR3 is CASSRAELTRGDTQYF. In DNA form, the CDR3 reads TGTGCCAGCAGCCGCGCCGAGCTCACCAGGGGAGATACGCAGTATTTT.